The 2 T cell receptor beta chains below come from one sample, sequenced in a study of T cell responses to AZD1222 COVID-19 vaccine. This table comes from immunoSEQ multiplex PCR, and its TCRdb copy is limited to in-frame clones, with some not included. The sample includes about 91,000 clones, 70% to 90% of them seen just once. Here the sequenced sample was peripheral blood, taken on day 0 of AZD1222 vaccination. These receptors all stem from an adult in good health.

This rearrangement joins TRBV28 to TRBJ1-2; D perhaps matches TRBD1 (5 bases). Looked up from germline, CDR1 is MDHEN and CDR2 is SYDVKM. CDR3 length equals 12 residues. V lost 7 bases and J 11 bases, leaving 17 bases between the germline ends. The chain's CDR3 is CASTSRLGVYTF. Here the CDR3 DNA reads TGTGCCAGCACTTCCCGACTAGGGGTGTACACCTTC.

V gene TRBV7-9 combines with J gene TRBJ1-1; 8 nucleotides align to TRBD1. CDR1 and CDR2 from the germline V gene are SEHNR and FQNEAQ (reference sequence). The V and J ends lost 5 bases and 1 base, in that order; junction bases with no gene match: 15. CDR3 length: 18 amino acids. The CDR3 sequence is CASSTLVGRGRRNTEAFF. The CDR3 DNA sequence: TGTGCCAGCAGCACCTTGGTCGGCAGGGGGCGAAGGAACACTGAAGCTTTCTTT.